This T cell receptor beta chain was observed in a study of OX40 agonist ivuxolimab in advanced cancers. Judged by abundance, this clone is medium-sized. Trimming removed 1 base from V and 7 bases from J, with 11 bases in between. The CDR3 runs to 14 residues. The germline CDR1 and CDR2 sequences are MNHEY and SMNVEV (reference sequence). Libraries were prepared by immunoSEQ multiplex PCR; TCRdb keeps only in-frame clonotypes and omits some of them. The table has approximately 15,000 clones, 65% to 80% seen once. This rearrangement joins TRBV27 to TRBJ1-5; D is possibly TRBD1 (5 bases). This material consisted of CD4+ or CD8+ T cells sorted from blood, taken in a trial of the OX40 agonist ivuxolimab. The sequence derives from an adult with an advanced solid tumor such as melanoma, head and neck, liver or kidney cancer. Here the CDR3 DNA reads TGTGCCAGCAGTTTATTGGGGGAGGGACAGCCCCAGCATTTT. Translating it yields CASSLLGEGQPQHF.